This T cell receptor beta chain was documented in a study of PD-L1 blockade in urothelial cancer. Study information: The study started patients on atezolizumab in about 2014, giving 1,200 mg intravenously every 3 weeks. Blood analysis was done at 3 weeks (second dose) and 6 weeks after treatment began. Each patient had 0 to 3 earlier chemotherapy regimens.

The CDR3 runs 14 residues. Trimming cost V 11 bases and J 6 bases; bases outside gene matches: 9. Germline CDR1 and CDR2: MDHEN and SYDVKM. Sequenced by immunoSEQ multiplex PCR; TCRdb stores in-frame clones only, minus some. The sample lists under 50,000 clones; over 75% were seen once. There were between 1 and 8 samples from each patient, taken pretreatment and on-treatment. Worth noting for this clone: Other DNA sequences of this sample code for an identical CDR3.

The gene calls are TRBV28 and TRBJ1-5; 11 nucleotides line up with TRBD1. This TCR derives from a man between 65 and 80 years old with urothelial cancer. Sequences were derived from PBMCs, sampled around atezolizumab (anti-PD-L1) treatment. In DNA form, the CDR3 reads TGTGCCTCCTCTACCGGGACAGGGGGTCAGCCCCAGCATTTT. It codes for CASSTGTGGQPQHF.